Included here is one T cell receptor (beta chain) sequence, with context. The CDR3 is made up of 15 amino acids. Germline V gene lookup returns CDR1 LNHDA and CDR2 SQIVND (reference sequence). The trim removed 6 bases at V and 0 bases at J, leaving 5 bases unmatched. This record comes from a study of blood T cell repertoires in COVID-19. TCRdb's copy holds only in-frame clones and misses some; the assay was immunoSEQ multiplex PCR. The table lists around 140,000 clones, roughly 82% of them singletons, with roughly 10% in the top ten. The genes are TRBV19 and TRBJ1-3; TRBD1 matches at 7 bases. The sequenced material came from peripheral blood. This clonotype was obtained from a man aged 55 to 70 with active or convalescent COVID-19. CDR3 protein: CASRGWTGSGNTIYF. The CDR3 bases are TGTGCCAGTAGAGGGTGGACAGGCTCTGGAAACACCATATATTTT.